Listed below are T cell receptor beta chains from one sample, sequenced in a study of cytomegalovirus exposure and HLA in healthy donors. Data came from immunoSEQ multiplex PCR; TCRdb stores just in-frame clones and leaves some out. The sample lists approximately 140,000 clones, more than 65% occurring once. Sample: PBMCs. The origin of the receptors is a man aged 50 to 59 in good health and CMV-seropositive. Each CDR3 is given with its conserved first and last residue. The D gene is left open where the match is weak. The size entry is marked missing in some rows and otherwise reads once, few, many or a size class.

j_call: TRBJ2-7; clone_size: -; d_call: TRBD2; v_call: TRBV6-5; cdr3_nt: TGTGCCAGCAGTTACTCTCTAGCGGGAGCCTACGAGCAGTACTTC; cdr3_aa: CASSYSLAGAYEQYF
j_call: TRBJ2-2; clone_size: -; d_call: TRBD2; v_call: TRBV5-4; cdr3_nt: TGTGCCAGCAGCTTGGGTGGGAGGGCGAACACCGGGGAGCTGTTTTTT; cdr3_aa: CASSLGGRANTGELFF
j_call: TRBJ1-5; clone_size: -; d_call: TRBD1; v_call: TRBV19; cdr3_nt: TGTGCCAGTAGTCTAGACAGGGCGGGGCAGCCCCAGCATTTT; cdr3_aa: CASSLDRAGQPQHF
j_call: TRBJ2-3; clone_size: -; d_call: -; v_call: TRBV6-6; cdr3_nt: TGTGCCAGCAGTCGACCCCCGGGGGAGCGCACAGATACGCAGTATTTT; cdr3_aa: CASSRPPGERTDTQYF
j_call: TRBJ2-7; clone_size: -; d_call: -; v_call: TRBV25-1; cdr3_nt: TGTGCCAGCAGCTCCGGGACTTTCAGGTCCTACGAGCAGTACTTC; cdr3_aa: CASSSGTFRSYEQYF
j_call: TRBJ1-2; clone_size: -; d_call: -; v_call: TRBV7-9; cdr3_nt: TGTGCCAGCAGCTTCTCCGGGGGGGAGCGCTATGGCTACACCTTC; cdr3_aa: CASSFSGGERYGYTF
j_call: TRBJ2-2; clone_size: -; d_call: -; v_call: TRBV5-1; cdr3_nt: TGCGCCAGCAGCTTGGGGAGTAACACCGGGGAGCTGTTTTTT; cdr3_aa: CASSLGSNTGELFF
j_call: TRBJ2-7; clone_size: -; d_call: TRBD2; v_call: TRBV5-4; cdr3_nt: TGTGCCAGCAGCTCTAGCGGAGAGAGCTCCTACGAGCAGTACTTC; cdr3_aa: CASSSSGESSYEQYF
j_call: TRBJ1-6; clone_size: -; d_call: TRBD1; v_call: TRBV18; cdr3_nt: TGTGCCAGCTCACCAACCCAGGACAGGGGGGCACCCCTCCACTTT; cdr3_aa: CASSPTQDRGAPLHF
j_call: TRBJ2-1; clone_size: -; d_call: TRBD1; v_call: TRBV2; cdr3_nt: TGTGCCAGCAGCCACGGTACAGGGGTCTCCTACAATGAGCAGTTCTTC; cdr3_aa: CASSHGTGVSYNEQFF
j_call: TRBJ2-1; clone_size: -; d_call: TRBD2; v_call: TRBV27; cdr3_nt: TGTGCCAGCAGTTTAACTAGCGGGAACTACAATGAGCAGTTCTTC; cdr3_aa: CASSLTSGNYNEQFF
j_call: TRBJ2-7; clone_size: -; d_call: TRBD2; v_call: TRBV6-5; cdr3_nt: TGTGCCAGCAGACGGCTAGCGGGAACGTACGAGCAGTACTTC; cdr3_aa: CASRRLAGTYEQYF
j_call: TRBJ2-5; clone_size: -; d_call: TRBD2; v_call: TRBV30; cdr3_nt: TGTGCCTGGAGAGGCGGTAGCGGGGTGCAAGAGACCCAGTACTTC; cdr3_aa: CAWRGGSGVQETQYF
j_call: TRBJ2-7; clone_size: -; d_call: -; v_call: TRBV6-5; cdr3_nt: TGTGCCAGCGGGCAGGGTACCTACGAGCAGTACTTC; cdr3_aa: CASGQGTYEQYF
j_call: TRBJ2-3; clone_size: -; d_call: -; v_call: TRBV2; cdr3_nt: TGTGCCAGCAGCCCGGGAGGCACAGATACGCAGTATTTT; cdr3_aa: CASSPGGTDTQYF
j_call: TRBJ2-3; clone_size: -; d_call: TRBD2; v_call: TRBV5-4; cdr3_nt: TGTGCCAGCAGCCCTCGACTAGCGGGGACAGATACGCAGTATTTT; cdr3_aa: CASSPRLAGTDTQYF
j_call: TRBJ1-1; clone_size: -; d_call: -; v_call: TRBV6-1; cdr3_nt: TGTGCCAGCAGTGAAGTCCCCCTACGAGGACAGACAATTAACACTGAAGCTTTCTTT; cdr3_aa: CASSEVPLRGQTINTEAFF
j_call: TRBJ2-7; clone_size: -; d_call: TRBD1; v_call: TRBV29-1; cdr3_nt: TGCAGCGTTGGCGTCAGGGGGTTTACCTACGAGCAGTACTTC; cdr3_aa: CSVGVRGFTYEQYF
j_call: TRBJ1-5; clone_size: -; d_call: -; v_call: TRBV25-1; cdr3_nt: TGTGCCAGCAGTCCGAGACAGCCTTATAGCAATCAGCCCCAGCATTTT; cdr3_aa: CASSPRQPYSNQPQHF
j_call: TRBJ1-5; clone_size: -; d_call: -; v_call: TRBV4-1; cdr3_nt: TGCGCCAGCAGCCCTTTCGAACAGTTCAGCAATCAGCCCCAGCATTTT; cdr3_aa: CASSPFEQFSNQPQHF
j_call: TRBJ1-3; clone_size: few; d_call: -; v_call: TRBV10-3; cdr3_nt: TGTGCCATTTCTCTCGGAGATAGATCTGGAAACACCATATATTTT; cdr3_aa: CAISLGDRSGNTIYF
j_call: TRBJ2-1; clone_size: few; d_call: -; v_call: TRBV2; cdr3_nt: TGTGCCAGCAGTGAAACGTCGCGCGCCCGAGGAGACAATGAGCAGTTCTTC; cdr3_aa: CASSETSRARGDNEQFF
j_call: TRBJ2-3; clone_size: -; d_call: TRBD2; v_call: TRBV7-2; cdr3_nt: TGTGCCAGCAGCTTAGTGATAGCGGGAGCCGGGACAGATACGCAGTATTTT; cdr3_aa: CASSLVIAGAGTDTQYF
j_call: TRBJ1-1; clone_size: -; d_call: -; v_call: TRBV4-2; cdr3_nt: TGTGCCAGCAGCCAAGATACTTCGTACACTGAAGCTTTCTTT; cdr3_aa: CASSQDTSYTEAFF
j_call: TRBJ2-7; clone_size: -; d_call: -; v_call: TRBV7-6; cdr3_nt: TGTGCCAGCAGCTTGAATCCAGGGAACGAGCAGTACTTC; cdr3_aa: CASSLNPGNEQYF
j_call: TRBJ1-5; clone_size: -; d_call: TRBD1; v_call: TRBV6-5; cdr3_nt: TGTGCCAGCAGCACCCGGACAGGTAATCAGCCCCAGCATTTT; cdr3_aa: CASSTRTGNQPQHF
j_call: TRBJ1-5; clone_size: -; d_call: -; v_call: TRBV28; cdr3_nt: TGTGCCAGCAGCAAATCCGCCAGGGAACAGCCCCAGCATTTT; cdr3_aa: CASSKSAREQPQHF
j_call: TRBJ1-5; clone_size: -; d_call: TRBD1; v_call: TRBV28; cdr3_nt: TGTGCCAGCAGCTCCCGGGACAGGGGGCGACAGCCCCAGCATTTT; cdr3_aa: CASSSRDRGRQPQHF
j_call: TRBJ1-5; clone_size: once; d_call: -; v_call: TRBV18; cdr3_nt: TGTGCCAGCTCACCTCCTGGTGCAGGTCAGCCCCAGCATTTT; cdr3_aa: CASSPPGAGQPQHF
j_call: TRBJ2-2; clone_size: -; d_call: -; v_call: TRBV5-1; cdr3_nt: TGCGCCAGCAGCTTGGGGGCAGGGGAATACACCGGGGAGCTGTTTTTT; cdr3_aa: CASSLGAGEYTGELFF
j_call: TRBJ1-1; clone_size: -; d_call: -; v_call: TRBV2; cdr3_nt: TGTGCCAGCAGTGAAGCTAGGGGCACTGAAGCTTTCTTT; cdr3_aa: CASSEARGTEAFF
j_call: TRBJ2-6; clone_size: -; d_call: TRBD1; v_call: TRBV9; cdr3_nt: TGTGCCAGCAGAGGACCCGGGACAGGGGGTAGGAGGGCCAACGTCCTGACTTTC; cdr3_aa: CASRGPGTGGRRANVLTF
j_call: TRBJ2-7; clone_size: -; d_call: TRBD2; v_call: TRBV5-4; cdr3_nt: TGTGCCAGCAGCTCGCCGGGACTAGCGGGAGGTAGGGGGTACGAGCAGTACTTC; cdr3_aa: CASSSPGLAGGRGYEQYF
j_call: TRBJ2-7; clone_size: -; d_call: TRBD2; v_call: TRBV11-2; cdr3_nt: TGTGCCAGCAGCTCAGGGACTAGCGGACGCGAGCAGTACTTC; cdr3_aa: CASSSGTSGREQYF
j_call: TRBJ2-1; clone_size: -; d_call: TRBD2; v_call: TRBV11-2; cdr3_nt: TGTGCCAGCAGCTTAGTAGCGGGAGCCTACAATGAGCAGTTCTTC; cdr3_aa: CASSLVAGAYNEQFF
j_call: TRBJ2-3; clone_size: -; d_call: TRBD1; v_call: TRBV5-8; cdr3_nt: TGTGCCAGCAGCGACAGGGGGCGAAGCACAGATACGCAGTATTTT; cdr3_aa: CASSDRGRSTDTQYF
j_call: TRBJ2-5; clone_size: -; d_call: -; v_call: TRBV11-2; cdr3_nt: TGTGCCAGCAGCCTCACAGGGCTCGGAGAGACCCAGTACTTC; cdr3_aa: CASSLTGLGETQYF
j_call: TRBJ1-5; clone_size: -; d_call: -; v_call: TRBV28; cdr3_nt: TGTGCCAGCACAAACAGGGTGTATAGCAATCAGCCCCAGCATTTT; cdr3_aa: CASTNRVYSNQPQHF
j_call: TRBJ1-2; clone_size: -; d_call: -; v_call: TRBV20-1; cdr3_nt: TGCAGTGCTCGGAGACATGGCTACACCTTC; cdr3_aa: CSARRHGYTF
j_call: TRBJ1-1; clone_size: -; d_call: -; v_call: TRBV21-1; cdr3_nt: TGTGCCAGCCGACAGGGCCCTGAAGCTTTCTTT; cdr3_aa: CASRQGPEAFF
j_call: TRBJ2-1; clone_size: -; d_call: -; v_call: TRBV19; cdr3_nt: TGTGCCAGTAGTTTCCTAGCGCAGGGCTACAATGAGCAGTTCTTC; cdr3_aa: CASSFLAQGYNEQFF